This TCR beta chain emerged from a study of T cells in tumors and immune-related adverse events. Sequencing was performed with immunoSEQ multiplex PCR; in TCRdb, only in-frame clones are kept and a portion is missing. The table records approximately 8,100 clones, roughly 92% of them present only once. The V gene lost 3 bases and the J gene lost 7 bases, with 7 bases spanning the gap. Germline loops: CDR1 SGHTA, CDR2 FQGNSA. CDR3 length: 13 amino acids. This chain links TRBV7-2 with TRBJ1-6, with a weak D call TRBD1 (5 bases). This TCR came from a female donor with metastatic renal cell carcinoma. This specimen consisted of lymph node tissue, obtained from a patient treated with anti-PD-1 therapy. The CDR3 nucleotides read TGTGCCAGCAGCTTTTACAGGAATTCACCCCTCCACTTT. It encodes CASSFYRNSPLHF.